This entry lists 21 T cell receptor beta chains sequenced from one sample in a study of beta chain features in type 1 diabetes. Study-level results: Moderate yet significant TCRB CDR3 shortening was seen in Type 1 diabetes patients in all four CD4+ subsets.

The sequenced template was cDNA made from the entire isolated RNA. The method was immunoSEQ multiplex PCR; TCRdb's version includes in-frame clones alone and lacks a portion of them. The table records approximately 250,000 clones, approximately 24% of them present only once. These receptors' antigens are unknown. The sample consisted of naive CD4+ T cells from blood. These receptors all come from a woman aged 25 to 39 with type 1 diabetes.

The gene calls are TRBV29-1 and TRBJ1-2; perhaps TRBD1 as D (5 bases). CDR3 length: 14 residues. V lost 3 bases to trimming and J lost 10 bases, with 21 bases between them. Germline V lookup: CDR1 SQVTM, CDR2 ANQGSEA. The CDR3 loop reads CSVDFSPLQAAYTF. For the CDR3, the DNA is TGCAGCGTTGACTTCAGCCCCCTACAGGCGGCCTACACCTTC. The whole variable domain, filled in from reference TRBV29-1 and TRBJ1-2, reads SAVISQKPSRDICQRGTSLTIQCQVDSQVTMMFWYRQQPGQSLTLIATANQGSEATYESGFVIDKFPISRPNLTFSTLTVSNMSPEDSSIYLCSVDFSPLQAAYTFGSGTRLTVV.

The table lists this clone with a few counts. The chain links TRBV29-1 to TRBJ1-2; weak D call: TRBD1 (6 bases). Germline V gene data show CDR1 as SQVTM and CDR2 as ANQGSEA. With 4 bases removed from V and 4 bases from J, the gap between germline ends came to 16 bases. The CDR3 extends over 14 amino acids. CDR3 amino acids: CSVAPTGSPYGYTF. CDR3 coding DNA: TGCAGCGTTGCTCCAACAGGGTCCCCCTATGGCTACACCTTC.

This clone turned up a few times. The chain carries TRBV6-5 and TRBJ2-7; TRBD2 is a possible D gene (5 bases). This CDR3 has 14 residues. V was clipped by 10 bases and J by 2 bases, with 18 bases between them. CDR1 is MNHEY and CDR2 is SVGAGI in the germline V gene. The CDR3 DNA reads as TGTGCCACCATGGAACAAGGGCGGGCCTACGAGCAGTACTTC. This encodes CATMEQGRAYEQYF.

Only a few counts were recorded for this clone. The rearrangement joins TRBV6-5 to TRBJ1-1; 8 bases fit TRBD1. Unmatched junction bases numbered 5, after V lost 4 bases and J lost 1 base. The germline gives CDR1 MNHEY, CDR2 SVGAGI. The CDR3 has 15 amino acids. The CDR3: CASSFPDRGNTEAFF. CDR3 DNA: TGTGCCAGCAGTTTCCCCGACAGGGGGAACACTGAAGCTTTCTTT.

The sample holds a few counts of this clone. The genes are TRBV28 and TRBJ2-7, with 9 bases lining up with TRBD1. The CDR3 has 15 amino acids. Losses at the gene ends were 6 bases for V and 3 bases for J; bases not matched to a gene: 9. Germline V gene lookup returns CDR1 MDHEN and CDR2 SYDVKM. The CDR3: CASRPTTGGLYEQYF. Written as DNA, the CDR3 is TGTGCCAGCAGACCCACGACAGGGGGGCTCTACGAGCAGTACTTC.

This clone was counted between two and nine times. The chain joins TRBV6-1 to TRBJ2-3; the D gene is possibly TRBD1 (5 bases). There are 14 residues in the CDR3. Trimming pared 6 bases from V and 0 bases from J, leaving 10 bases between. Per the germline V gene, CDR1 is MNHNS and CDR2 is SASEGT. Here the CDR3 reads CASRWTSSTDTQYF. The CDR3, as DNA: TGTGCCAGCAGGTGGACATCTAGCACAGATACGCAGTATTTT.

The rearrangement joins TRBV30 to TRBJ2-5, with 7 bases fitting TRBD2. The CDR3 is 13 amino acids. V was clipped by 0 bases and J by 5 bases; unmatched bases: 3. CDR1 is GTSNPN, CDR2 SVGIG, per germline (reference sequence). The DNA for the CDR3 is TGTGCCTGGAGTGTCGGGGGGATCGAGACCCAGTACTTC. Translation: CAWSVGGIETQYF.

This clone was counted a few times. This sequence joins TRBV28 and TRBJ2-7; D remains ambiguous. V lost 3 bases, J lost 6 bases, and 3 bases lay in between. Germline values: CDR1 MDHEN, CDR2 SYDVKM. This CDR3 comprises 10 residues. The CDR3 region is CASSFGEQYF. DNA for the CDR3: TGTGCCAGCAGTTTCGGCGAGCAGTACTTC.

The table lists this clone with a few counts. The genes are TRBV19 and TRBJ2-3; D perhaps matches TRBD2 (5 bases). This CDR3 is 15 amino acids long. Trimming shortened V by 1 base and J by 0 bases, and 8 bases separated the two germline ends. CDR1 and CDR2 from the germline V gene are LNHDA and SQIVND (reference sequence). Written as DNA, the CDR3 is TGTGCCAGTAGTATAGGAGGGATCAGCACAGATACGCAGTATTTT. This encodes CASSIGGISTDTQYF.

Only a few counts were recorded for this clone. The chain couples TRBV30 to TRBJ2-7, with 7 bases that match TRBD2. The trim removed 2 bases at V and 0 bases at J, leaving 1 base unmatched. CDR3 size: 13 residues. Germline CDR1 GTSNPN, CDR2 SVGIG (reference sequence). The CDR3, as DNA: TGTGCCTGGAGTACTAGCGTCTCCTACGAGCAGTACTTC. It encodes CAWSTSVSYEQYF.

The chain employs TRBV7-2 and TRBJ2-7; TRBD2 is a possible D gene (6 bases). Trimming removed 1 base at V and 6 bases at J, with 19 bases between. This CDR3 has 16 amino acids. Germline V lookup: CDR1 SGHTA, CDR2 FQGNSA. The CDR3 bases are TGTGCCAGCAGCTTAGGTCTTTGGGCTAGCGATAGCGAGCAGTACTTC. It specifies CASSLGLWASDSEQYF.

The V and J genes are TRBV19 and TRBJ2-2; 9 nucleotides agree with TRBD1. V shed 3 bases and J 6 bases; nucleotides not matched to a gene: 5. Germline loops: CDR1 LNHDA, CDR2 SQIVND (reference sequence). The CDR3 contains 15 residues. The CDR3 protein is CASSIRDRDSGELFF. The CDR3 nucleotides read TGTGCCAGTAGTATTCGGGACAGGGATTCCGGGGAGCTGTTTTTT.

There are a few counts of this clone. The J gene is TRBJ2-1, the V gene TRBV2, with 12 nucleotides matching TRBD2. Trimming cost V 5 bases and J 5 bases; bases outside gene matches: 7. Germline-derived CDR1 and CDR2 are SNHLY and FYNNEI. The CDR3 spans 16 residues. As DNA, the CDR3 is TGTGCCAGCAGTCTTACTAGCGGGAGGTATGACAATGAGCAGTTCTTC. It codes for CASSLTSGRYDNEQFF.

A few counts support this clone. The rearrangement joins TRBV6-5 to TRBJ2-1; 9 bases line up with TRBD2. Germline V lookup: CDR1 MNHEY, CDR2 SVGAGI. This CDR3 spans 16 amino acids. V lost 4 bases to trimming and J lost 9 bases; unmatched junction nucleotides: 13. The CDR3: CASSFILAGGPGEQFF. The DNA of the CDR3 is TGTGCCAGCAGTTTCATCCTGGCGGGAGGGCCGGGTGAGCAGTTCTTC.

This chain joins TRBV29-1 and TRBJ2-2; the match to TRBD1 covers 8 bases. From germline, CDR1 is SQVTM and CDR2 ANQGSEA. This CDR3 comprises 14 residues. The ends lost 6 bases at V and 1 base at J; junction bases unmatched: 4. CDR3 sequence (DNA): TGCAGCGTGCGGACAGGGCGGAACACCGGGGAGCTGTTTTTT. This codes for CSVRTGRNTGELFF.

The rearrangement links TRBV18 to TRBJ1-5, with unresolved D. Between the trimmed V and J ends, which lost 2 bases and 4 bases, there was a span of 6 bases. This CDR3 is built from 13 residues. Germline V gene lookup returns CDR1 KGHSH and CDR2 LQKENI. The CDR3 protein is CASSPIENQPQHF. As DNA, the CDR3 is TGTGCCAGCTCACCAATAGAGAATCAGCCCCAGCATTTT.

Only a few counts were recorded for this clone. V usage is TRBV2 and J usage is TRBJ2-1; 8 bases match TRBD2. After removal of 10 bases from V and 4 bases from J, the junction contained 6 bases not matched to a gene. CDR3 length equals 13 residues. CDR1 and CDR2 (germline): SNHLY, FYNNEI. This chain's CDR3 is CAILAAIYNEQFF. DNA for the CDR3: TGTGCCATACTAGCGGCAATATACAATGAGCAGTTCTTC.

As for this clone: This specimen includes other DNA sequences encoding the same CDR3. V and J are TRBV30 and TRBJ2-7; no definite D call. The length of the CDR3 is 11 residues. Germline CDR1 GTSNPN, CDR2 SVGIG (reference sequence). V was pared by 3 bases and J by 3 bases, with 6 bases between. Here the CDR3 reads CAWSTYYEQYF. The DNA for the CDR3 is TGTGCCTGGAGCACATACTACGAGCAGTACTTC.

Comment on this clone: The same CDR3 also results from other DNA sequences found in this sample. The CDR3 DNA is TGTGCCAGCAGCTTATCGGGATACGAGCAGTACTTC. It yields the protein CASSLSGYEQYF. The rearrangement uses TRBV7-9 and TRBJ2-7; tentative D call: TRBD2 (5 bases). Trimming took off 2 bases at V and 4 bases at J, with 6 bases between the two ends. Per germline, CDR1 SEHNR and CDR2 FQNEAQ (reference sequence). CDR3 length equals 12 residues.

This chain links TRBV19 with TRBJ1-5; 8 bases align to TRBD1. Germline loops: CDR1 LNHDA, CDR2 SQIVND (reference sequence). V lost 3 bases, J lost 6 bases, and 7 bases stayed unmatched. The CDR3 is 15 amino acids. The CDR3 here is CASSIGQGASQPQHF. CDR3 nucleotides: TGTGCCAGTAGTATCGGGCAGGGGGCCAGTCAGCCCCAGCATTTT.

The CDR3 DNA sequence: TGTGCCAGCAGTGTTCCCACAGGGGAGGTTAATGGCTACACCTTC. This sequence encodes CASSVPTGEVNGYTF. The chain is built from TRBV28 and TRBJ1-2; 7 bases align to TRBD1. The J segment lost 6 bases and the V segment lost 5 bases, leaving 12 bases of the junction unmatched. The germline CDR1 and CDR2 sequences are MDHEN and SYDVKM. This CDR3 has 15 amino acids.